One sample yielded the 32 T cell receptor beta chains listed below, sequenced in a study of beta chain features in type 1 diabetes. cDNA synthesis used the whole RNA isolate, giving expressed TCRB sequences. TCRdb's copy holds only in-frame clones and misses some; the assay was immunoSEQ multiplex PCR. The sample lists under 200,000 clones, less than 9.5% occurring once. Sequencing was done on a sample of central memory CD4+ T cells from blood. Receptors originate from a woman aged 18-35 years in good health.

A few counts support this clone. This chain joins TRBV6-6 and TRBJ2-5, with 9 bases matching TRBD2. CDR3 size: 14 residues. The germline gives CDR1 MNHNY, CDR2 SVGAGI (reference sequence). The V and J ends lost 0 bases and 5 bases, in that order; junction bases with no gene match: 1. CDR3 nucleotides: TGTGCCAGCAGTTACTCGAGCGGGAGGGAGACCCAGTACTTC. Translation: CASSYSSGRETQYF.

This clone was picked up many times. V is TRBV5-1 and J is TRBJ1-2; D remains ambiguous. V lost 1 base, J lost 8 bases, and 15 bases lay in between. The CDR3 loop spans 14 amino acids. Germline lookup yields CDR1 SGHRS and CDR2 YFSETQ. The CDR3 loop reads CASSLYETGSGYTF. The CDR3 DNA reads TGCGCCAGCAGCTTGTATGAAACGGGATCGGGCTACACCTTC.

This chain uses TRBV30 with TRBJ2-7, with D possibly TRBD2 on 6 matching bases. Germline-derived CDR1 and CDR2 are GTSNPN and SVGIG (reference sequence). The CDR3 sequence is 12 residues long. Trimming removed 3 bases from V and 3 bases from J, with 9 bases in between. The CDR3 nucleotides read TGTGCCTGGAGGGGGGGTGGCTACGAGCAGTACTTC. Translation gives CAWRGGGYEQYF.

This clone has only a few counts. The rearrangement links TRBV5-4 to TRBJ2-5; 9 bases line up with TRBD1. The CDR3 spans 13 residues. Trimming cost V 3 bases and J 6 bases; bases outside gene matches: 3. The V gene's germline CDR1 is SGHNT and CDR2 YYREEE (reference sequence). CDR3 bases: TGTGCCAGCAGCTCGGACAGGGGTCAGACCCAGTACTTC. Translating gives CASSSDRGQTQYF.

The V and J genes are TRBV11-3 and TRBJ1-1, with unresolved D. V lost 5 bases, J lost 1 base, and 5 bases lay in between. The germline V gene has CDR1 SGHNT and CDR2 YENEEA. The CDR3 is 12 residues long. CDR3 nucleotide sequence: TGTGCCAGCAGCCATAGGAACACTGAAGCTTTCTTT. Translated: CASSHRNTEAFF.

This clone was counted only a few times. The rearrangement links TRBV10-2 to TRBJ2-1, with D perhaps matching TRBD2 (6 bases). The CDR3 has 14 residues. Looked up from germline, CDR1 is WSHSY and CDR2 is SAAADI. V shed 0 bases and J shed 7 bases, with 10 bases lying between them. The DNA of the CDR3 is TGCGCCAGCAGTGAGTCGACACGGGGGAATGAGCAGTTCTTC. Its protein product is CASSESTRGNEQFF.

The gene calls are TRBV13 and TRBJ1-6, with D possibly TRBD1 on 6 matching bases. Germline CDR1 and CDR2: PRHDT and FYEKMQ (reference sequence). This CDR3 has 13 residues. Between the trimmed V and J ends, which lost 3 bases and 9 bases, there was a span of 9 bases. The CDR3 sequence is CASSFRGSSPLHF. The CDR3 DNA is TGTGCCAGCAGCTTCAGGGGCAGTTCACCCCTCCACTTT.

This clone occurred a few times. The genes are TRBV5-1 and TRBJ2-3; D is unclear. Trimming took off 4 bases at V and 0 bases at J, with 9 bases between the two ends. The CDR3 is 14 residues long. Germline V gives CDR1 SGHRS, CDR2 YFSETQ. CDR3 DNA sequence: TGCGCCAGCAGCCTTAGTGCTAGCACAGATACGCAGTATTTT. This translates into CASSLSASTDTQYF.

The V call is TRBV19, the J call TRBJ1-4; maybe TRBD1 (6 bases). The germline V gene has CDR1 LNHDA and CDR2 SQIVND (reference sequence). The V end was cut by 7 bases, the J end by 3 bases, with 12 bases between. CDR3 size: 14 residues. The CDR3 DNA is TGTGCCAGTAACCCCGGGACATCTAATGAAAAACTGTTTTTT. Amino acids: CASNPGTSNEKLFF.

This chain links TRBV6-5 with TRBJ2-2, with D unclear. Trimming removed 7 bases at V and 1 base at J, with 10 bases between. CDR1 MNHEY and CDR2 SVGAGI come from the germline V gene. This CDR3 has 14 residues. Here the CDR3 DNA reads TGTGCCAGCATGAGCACAGTGAACACCGGGGAGCTGTTTTTT. Protein: CASMSTVNTGELFF.

This clone was counted a few times. The rearrangement links TRBV28 to TRBJ2-1, with 8 bases that match TRBD1. Germline V lookup: CDR1 MDHEN, CDR2 SYDVKM. The ends lost 5 bases at V and 6 bases at J; junction bases unmatched: 9. The CDR3 totals 15 residues. The DNA of the CDR3 is TGTGCCAGCAGTATCCGGACAGGGAGGCGCAATGAGCAGTTCTTC. Encoded protein: CASSIRTGRRNEQFF.

This clone was seen more than once but under ten times. The chain carries TRBV7-9 and TRBJ1-1; 7 nucleotides match TRBD1. V was clipped by 5 bases and J by 1 base; unmatched bases: 7. The germline V gene encodes CDR1 SEHNR and CDR2 FQNEAQ (reference sequence). The CDR3 consists of 15 residues. The CDR3 nucleotides are TGTGCCAGCAGCGATGGGGACAGATCGAACACTGAAGCTTTCTTT. It specifies CASSDGDRSNTEAFF.

V is TRBV28 and J is TRBJ2-3, with D possibly matching TRBD2 (6 bases). V shed 6 bases and J shed 1 base, with 14 bases lying between them. CDR1 MDHEN and CDR2 SYDVKM come from the germline V gene. The CDR3 contains 15 residues. The CDR3 sequence: CASRGTSGGTDTQYF. CDR3 nucleotides: TGTGCCAGCAGGGGCACATCGGGAGGCACAGATACGCAGTATTTT.

The chain combines TRBV29-1 with TRBJ2-5; tentatively, D is TRBD2 (6 bases). Trimming pared 3 bases from V and 3 bases from J, leaving 11 bases between. Germline loops: CDR1 SQVTM, CDR2 ANQGSEA. The CDR3 length is 13 residues. Here the CDR3 reads CSVESGTEETQYF. The CDR3 DNA reads as TGCAGCGTTGAGAGTGGGACTGAAGAGACCCAGTACTTC.

This clone came up a few times. This chain connects TRBV4-2 to TRBJ2-1; 9 bases map to TRBD2. This CDR3 has 13 residues. The V segment lost 2 bases and the J segment 9 bases; nucleotides outside the gene matches: 2. CDR1 is LGHNA and CDR2 is YNFKEQ in the germline V gene. The DNA of the CDR3 is TGTGCCAGCAGCCAATTGACTAGCGGTGAGCAGTTCTTC. This translates into CASSQLTSGEQFF.

The chain couples TRBV18 to TRBJ2-3, with TRBD2 identical over 9 bases. Trimming took 1 base from V and 3 from J; bases not matched to a gene: 8. This CDR3 spans 17 amino acids. Germline V CDR1 and CDR2: KGHSH, LQKENI. Here the CDR3 DNA reads TGTGCCAGCTCACCACTTCTGGCTAGCGGGACTACAGATACGCAGTATTTT. It is translated as CASSPLLASGTTDTQYF.

Concerning this clone: Other DNA sequences in this sample translate to the same CDR3. J is TRBJ2-7 and V is TRBV7-2; D uncertain. The CDR3 has 11 residues. Trimming took 3 bases from V and 4 from J, leaving 4 bases between them. In germline, CDR1 is SGHTA, CDR2 FQGNSA. The CDR3 spells CASSFLYEQYF. The CDR3 region has the DNA TGTGCCAGCAGCTTCCTTTACGAGCAGTACTTC.

This rearrangement joins TRBV7-2 to TRBJ2-1; TRBD2 matches at 9 bases. Germline V gene lookup returns CDR1 SGHTA and CDR2 FQGNSA. The CDR3 runs 16 residues. The J segment lost 4 bases and the V segment lost 1 base, leaving 5 bases of the junction unmatched. The CDR3 reads CASSLVRLAVYNEQFF. CDR3 DNA sequence: TGTGCCAGCAGCTTAGTTAGACTAGCGGTTTACAATGAGCAGTTCTTC.

The rearrangement links TRBV30 to TRBJ1-1; 7 bases agree with TRBD1. This CDR3 is built from 13 residues. Trimming removed 4 bases from V and 1 base from J; junction bases left unmatched: 3. CDR1 is GTSNPN, CDR2 SVGIG, per germline (reference sequence). The CDR3 sequence: CAWNGQANTEAFF. The CDR3, as DNA: TGTGCCTGGAACGGACAGGCGAACACTGAAGCTTTCTTT.

The chain has TRBV9 and TRBJ1-4; no clear D. The length of the CDR3 is 14 residues. V shed 0 bases and J shed 7 bases, with 10 bases lying between them. From germline, CDR1 is SGDLS and CDR2 YYNGEE. The CDR3 coding sequence is TGTGCCAGCAGCGTAGCGGTAGGGAGTGAAAAACTGTTTTTT. Translated, it gives CASSVAVGSEKLFF.

This clone was picked up a small number of times. CDR3 region: CASTGTGYNSPLHF. In DNA form, the CDR3 reads TGTGCCAGTACCGGCACAGGCTATAATTCACCCCTCCACTTT. V is TRBV19 and J is TRBJ1-6, with a possible D match to TRBD1 (5 bases). The CDR3 length is 14 residues. The V gene's germline CDR1 is LNHDA and CDR2 SQIVND (reference sequence). V was trimmed by 7 bases and J by 3 bases, leaving 10 bases between them. The full variable domain, completed using reference TRBV19 and TRBJ1-6, is DGGITQSPKYLFRKEGQNVTLSCEQNLNHDAMYWYRQDPGQGLRLIYYSQIVNDFQKGDIAEGYSVSREKKESFPLTVTSAQKNPTAFYLCASTGTGYNSPLHFGNGTRLTVT.

This clone was detected a few times. The rearrangement links TRBV19 to TRBJ1-5; possibly TRBD1 for D (6 bases). CDR3 length: 17 amino acids. CDR1 and CDR2 from the germline V gene are LNHDA and SQIVND (reference sequence). Trimming cost V 8 bases and J 2 bases, with 22 bases left between them. The CDR3, as DNA: TGTGCCAGTCAAAGTCAACAGGGACGGATGGGCAATCAGCCCCAGCATTTT. Amino acids: CASQSQQGRMGNQPQHF. Supplemented by reference TRBV19 and TRBJ1-5, the full variable domain reads DGGITQSPKYLFRKEGQNVTLSCEQNLNHDAMYWYRQDPGQGLRLIYYSQIVNDFQKGDIAEGYSVSREKKESFPLTVTSAQKNPTAFYLCASQSQQGRMGNQPQHFGDGTRLSIL.

V gene TRBV7-2 combines with J gene TRBJ2-1, with 14 nucleotides matching TRBD2. This CDR3 comprises 15 residues. Germline values: CDR1 SGHTA, CDR2 FQGNSA. With V trimmed by 3 bases and J by 9 bases, 4 bases remained unmatched. The CDR3 DNA sequence: TGTGCCAGCAGCTTCGTCGGACTAGCGGGAGGTGAGCAGTTCTTC. Its translation: CASSFVGLAGGEQFF.

The V and J genes are TRBV7-8 and TRBJ2-7; possible D gene TRBD2, 5 bases. This CDR3 is built from 12 residues. Trimming took 0 bases from V and 6 from J, leaving 6 bases between them. Germline V gene lookup returns CDR1 SGHVS and CDR2 FQNEAQ. CDR3: CASSLAGSEQYF. The DNA for the CDR3 is TGTGCCAGCAGCTTAGCGGGGAGCGAGCAGTACTTC.

This chain uses TRBV7-9 with TRBJ2-5; D may be TRBD1 (5 bases). The CDR3 contains 14 residues. The V gene lost 1 base and the J gene lost 5 bases, with 11 bases spanning the gap. Germline loops: CDR1 SEHNR, CDR2 FQNEAQ (reference sequence). CDR3 region: CASSLGPGRETQYF. The CDR3, as DNA: TGTGCCAGCAGCTTAGGGCCAGGGCGGGAGACCCAGTACTTC.

V and J are TRBV4-1 and TRBJ1-2; 9 bases are a match to TRBD1. Trimming at V came to 0 bases and at J to 7 bases, leaving 18 bases not matched to a gene. The CDR3 is 19 amino acids. From germline, CDR1 is MGHRA and CDR2 YSYEKL. This CDR3 reads CASSQDPPRGMTGGRGYTF. Written as DNA, the CDR3 is TGCGCCAGCAGCCAAGACCCCCCTAGGGGTATGACAGGGGGTCGTGGCTACACCTTC.

This clone has just a few counts. In DNA, the CDR3 is TGTGCCAGCAGTGAACTGTACTCTGGGGCCAACGTCCTGACTTTC. This sequence encodes CASSELYSGANVLTF. This rearrangement joins TRBV6-1 to TRBJ2-6; no clear D gene. Germline values: CDR1 MNHNS, CDR2 SASEGT. The CDR3 is 15 amino acids. V lost 2 bases and J lost 0, with 5 bases in between.

The chain has TRBV7-9 and TRBJ2-5, with 11 nucleotides matching TRBD2. This CDR3 is built from 16 residues. J lost 5 bases, V lost 4 bases, and 9 bases had no gene match. The germline CDR1 and CDR2 sequences are SEHNR and FQNEAQ (reference sequence). The CDR3 nucleotides are TGTGCCAGCAGCTCGTGGGGCACTAGCGGGAGCGAGACCCAGTACTTC. As protein: CASSSWGTSGSETQYF.

This chain uses TRBV9 with TRBJ2-2; D uncertain. V lost 0 bases and J lost 6, with 15 bases in between. The germline V gene has CDR1 SGDLS and CDR2 YYNGEE. This CDR3 has 16 residues. CDR3 bases: TGTGCCAGCAGCGTAGATAGGAGCCCGGTGGCCGGGGAGCTGTTTTTT. Translating gives CASSVDRSPVAGELFF.

This clone appeared a few times. V usage is TRBV30 and J usage is TRBJ2-3; possible D gene TRBD2, 6 bases. Per the germline V gene, CDR1 is GTSNPN and CDR2 is SVGIG (reference sequence). This CDR3 is built from 14 residues. V shed 0 bases and J shed 2 bases, with 9 bases lying between them. In DNA, the CDR3 is TGTGCCTGGAGTGTGCGGGGATTCACAGATACGCAGTATTTT. The encoded protein is CAWSVRGFTDTQYF.

The chain recombines TRBV7-2 with TRBJ1-1, with unresolved D. CDR1 is SGHTA and CDR2 is FQGNSA in the germline V gene. Trimming pared 1 base from V and 0 bases from J, leaving 6 bases between. This CDR3 has 14 amino acids. The CDR3: CASSLDSMNTEAFF. In DNA form, the CDR3 reads TGTGCCAGCAGCTTAGATTCAATGAACACTGAAGCTTTCTTT.

In this sample, this clone turned up a few times. The chain links TRBV5-1 to TRBJ1-1; the match to TRBD1 covers 10 bases. The J segment lost 5 bases and the V segment lost 5 bases, leaving 6 bases of the junction unmatched. The CDR3 is 14 residues long. Germline CDR1 SGHRS, CDR2 YFSETQ. Here the CDR3 DNA reads TGCGCCAGCAGTCCGGGGGACAGGGGAACTGAAGCTTTCTTT. Its protein product is CASSPGDRGTEAFF.